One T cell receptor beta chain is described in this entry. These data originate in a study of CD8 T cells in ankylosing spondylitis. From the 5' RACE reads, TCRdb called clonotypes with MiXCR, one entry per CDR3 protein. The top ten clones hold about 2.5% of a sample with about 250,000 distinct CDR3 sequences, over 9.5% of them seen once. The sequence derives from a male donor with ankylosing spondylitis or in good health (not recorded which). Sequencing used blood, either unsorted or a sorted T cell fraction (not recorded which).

The CDR3 DNA is TGTGCCAGCACCCCCCGAGGTACAGGGATAACCGGGGAGCTGTTTTTT. It translates to CASTPRGTGITGELFF. The chain recombines TRBV3-1 with TRBJ2-2; the D gene is possibly TRBD1 (6 bases). V dropped 7 bases and J dropped 5 bases, with 20 bases sitting between them. The CDR3 covers 16 residues. Germline-derived CDR1 and CDR2 are LGHDT and YNNKEL (reference sequence).